Sequencing of this T cell receptor beta chain was carried out in a study of cytomegalovirus exposure and HLA in healthy donors. Comment on this clone: Other nucleotide sequences in the sample specify the same CDR3.

The PCR employed 60 Vbeta primers together with 13 Jbeta primers. TCRdb's copy holds only in-frame clones and misses some; the assay was immunoSEQ multiplex PCR. This table has some 120,000 clones, 80% appearing once. The sequence derives from a female donor in good health and CMV-seronegative. The material sequenced was PBMCs.

Here the CDR3 DNA reads TGTGCCAGCTCGTTTGGCGGGAGTCGGTCCGGGGAGCTGTTTTTT. Its protein product is CASSFGGSRSGELFF. This rearrangement joins TRBV11-2 to TRBJ2-2; the match to TRBD2 covers 7 bases. V shed 8 bases and J 6 bases; nucleotides not matched to a gene: 12. Germline CDR1 reads SGHAT; CDR2 reads FQNNGV. The length of the CDR3 is 15 residues.